The rows below give T cell receptor beta chains drawn from one sample of a study of spatial heterogeneity in lung cancer. MiXCR, run by TCRdb on the 5' RACE reads, gives a single entry per CDR3 protein. The repertoire consists of fewer than 40,000 distinct CDR3 sequences, with 7.5% occurring once and the leading ten covering roughly 28%. Sequencing used PBMCs, obtained at surgery. The receptor set was obtained from a male donor with early-stage non-small cell lung cancer. The CDR3 runs from the conserved cysteine through the conserved F or W. Each record gives: CDR3 length, clone size, V gene, J gene, D gene, CDR3 DNA, CDR3 protein. A D gene is named only where the DNA matches it firmly. Expanded clones get a size class; other rows say once, few or many, or leave the size out.

>15|many|TRBV6-2/TRBV6-3|TRBJ2-5|NA
TGTGCCAGCAGTTACCCTAAGTGGCAAGCGCAGACCCAGTACTTC
CASSYPKWQAQTQYF
>15|few|TRBV19|TRBJ1-5|TRBD1
TGTGCCAGTACCTACGGACAGGGCCTCAATCAGCCCCAGCATTTT
CASTYGQGLNQPQHF
>15|many|TRBV20-1|TRBJ2-1|NA
TGCAGTGCCGAGGGGGAGACCAGCTCCTACAATGAGCAGTTCTTC
CSAEGETSSYNEQFF
>17|many|TRBV30|TRBJ2-7|NA
TGTGCCTGCCAACGTCATCCCAGGGGAATTATCTCCTACGAGCAGTACTTC
CACQRHPRGIISYEQYF
>14|many|TRBV5-1|TRBJ1-3|NA
TGCGCCAGCAGCCCGGGGACATCTGGAAACACCATATATTTT
CASSPGTSGNTIYF
>14|few|TRBV5-1|TRBJ2-3|TRBD1
TGCGCCAGCAGCATAGGGACAGTCACAGATACGCAGTATTTT
CASSIGTVTDTQYF
>14|many|TRBV29-1|TRBJ1-2|NA
TGCAGCGTTGAGAAGGCTTTTTCTGTAGGTGGCTACACCTTC
CSVEKAFSVGGYTF
>14|NA|TRBV7-9|TRBJ1-5|NA
TGTGCCAGCAGCTTAGGGGGTTTAGGCCAGCCCCAGCATTTT
CASSLGGLGQPQHF
>14|NA|TRBV19|TRBJ2-5|TRBD2
TGTGCCAGTAGTAGGCTAGCGGATCAAGAGACCCAGTACTTC
CASSRLADQETQYF
>12|NA|TRBV30|TRBJ2-7|NA
TGTGCCTGGAGTACTAGTTCCTACGAGCAGTACTTC
CAWSTSSYEQYF
>12|few|TRBV6-2/TRBV6-3|TRBJ2-5|TRBD2
TGTGCCAGCACCCTAGCGGGAGAGACCCAGTACTTC
CASTLAGETQYF
>15|many|TRBV11-1|TRBJ2-2|NA
TGTGCCAGCAGCATGGGTTCTCCGAACACCGGGGAGCTGTTTTTT
CASSMGSPNTGELFF
>14|many|TRBV6-2/TRBV6-3|TRBJ1-1|TRBD1
TGTGCCGTTTACCGGGACAGGGCCTCCACTGAAGCTTTCTTT
CAVYRDRASTEAFF
>11|many|TRBV20-1|TRBJ1-1|NA
TGCAGTGCGCCAGTGAACACTGAAGCTTTCTTT
CSAPVNTEAFF
>17|few|TRBV27|TRBJ2-1|TRBD1
TGTGCCAGCAGCCCCAAAGGGGCAGGGGGCTACTACAATGAGCAGTTCTTC
CASSPKGAGGYYNEQFF
>14|many|TRBV12-3/TRBV12-4|TRBJ1-2|NA
TGTGCCAGCAGTACCCCGGAAGTGGACTATGGCTACACCTTC
CASSTPEVDYGYTF
>17|few|TRBV7-8|TRBJ2-3|TRBD2
TGTGCCAGCAGCTGGGGGACTAGCGGGATGGGGACAGATACGCAGTATTTT
CASSWGTSGMGTDTQYF
>10|many|TRBV7-9|TRBJ2-3|NA
TGTGCCAGCAGCACAGATACGCAGTATTTT
CASSTDTQYF
>11|many|TRBV20-1|TRBJ2-3|NA
TGCAGTGCTAGTCTCGGGGATACGCAGTATTTT
CSASLGDTQYF
>16|many|TRBV24-1|TRBJ2-5|NA
TGTGCCACCAGTGATTTGGGGACGGAGACCCAAGAGACCCAGTACTTC
CATSDLGTETQETQYF
>14|many|TRBV2|TRBJ2-3|NA
TGTGCCAGCAGTGAGCAGCGGCTCACAGATACGCAGTATTTT
CASSEQRLTDTQYF
>14|many|TRBV7-2|TRBJ2-5|NA
TGTGCCAGCAGCTTAGGGGGGCAGGTGGAGACCCAGTACTTC
CASSLGGQVETQYF
>17|NA|TRBV3-1|TRBJ2-3|TRBD2
TGTGCCAGCAGCCGGTCGACTAGCCAGCCAATTCCAGATACGCAGTATTTT
CASSRSTSQPIPDTQYF
>14|many|TRBV7-9|TRBJ1-5|TRBD1
TGTGCCAGCAGCTTGGGACAGGGGAAACAGCCCCAGCATTTT
CASSLGQGKQPQHF
>14|medium-sized|TRBV6-6|TRBJ1-4|NA
TGTGCCAGCAGTTACAGCCAGGGTGAAGAAAAACTGTTTTTT
CASSYSQGEEKLFF
>11|many|TRBV7-2|TRBJ1-1|NA
TGTGCCAGCAGCTCGTTGACTGAAGCTTTCTTT
CASSSLTEAFF
>17|many|TRBV9|TRBJ2-3|TRBD2
TGTGCCAGCAGCCCGCAGGGGAGCGGGGGGGGCTCGGATACGCAGTATTTT
CASSPQGSGGGSDTQYF
>17|many|TRBV27|TRBJ1-5|NA
TGTGCCAGCAGTTTATCTACCGGGAGTCTGAGCAATCAGCCCCAGCATTTT
CASSLSTGSLSNQPQHF
>15|many|TRBV4-1|TRBJ1-2|NA
TGCGCCAGCAGCCAAATAGAGGGGTCTTTGCATGGCTACACCTTC
CASSQIEGSLHGYTF
>17|many|TRBV4-3|TRBJ2-1|TRBD2
TGCGCCAGCAGCCAAGCCTGGACTAGCGGCTACTACAATGAGCAGTTCTTC
CASSQAWTSGYYNEQFF
>13|many|TRBV30|TRBJ1-6|TRBD1
TGTGCCTGGGACAGGGACTGGGGTTCACCCCTCCACTTT
CAWDRDWGSPLHF
>11|NA|TRBV6-6|TRBJ1-2|NA
TGTGCCAGCAGTGAAGGGGATGGCTACACCTTC
CASSEGDGYTF
>15|many|TRBV2|TRBJ2-5|TRBD1
TGTGCCAGCAGTGTTGAACAGGGGGTTTGGAAGACCCAGTACTTC
CASSVEQGVWKTQYF
>13|NA|TRBV6-2/TRBV6-3|TRBJ2-2|NA
TGTGCCAGCAGAGCCGGGGAAATCGGGGAGCTGTTTTTT
CASRAGEIGELFF
>15|NA|TRBV6-4|TRBJ1-2|TRBD1
TGTGCCAGCAGGGAGGGGGACAGGGAAGGAGATGGCTACACCTTC
CASREGDREGDGYTF
>12|few|TRBV6-5|TRBJ1-2|NA
TGTGCCAGCAGTTACGTGGGGACGGGCTACACCTTC
CASSYVGTGYTF
>11|once|TRBV19|TRBJ2-5|NA
TGTGCCAGTAGGGAACAAGAGACCCAGTACTTC
CASREQETQYF
>14|NA|TRBV4-3|TRBJ1-2|NA
TGCGCCAGCAGCCAAGATCGGGCGCAGGGCGGCTACACCTTC
CASSQDRAQGGYTF
>15|few|TRBV12-3/TRBV12-4|TRBJ1-2|TRBD1
TGTGCCAGCAGCTACAGAACAGGGGAGAGGTATGGCTACACCTTC
CASSYRTGERYGYTF
>13|NA|TRBV20-1|TRBJ2-3|NA
TGCAGTCTAGCGAGGGGGGAGGTAGATACGCAGTATTTT
CSLARGEVDTQYF
>14|few|TRBV7-2|TRBJ2-5|TRBD2
TGTGCCAGCAGCTTTAGCGGGAGAGGAGAGACCCAGTACTTC
CASSFSGRGETQYF
>12|many|TRBV28|TRBJ2-1|NA
TGTGCCAGCAGTTTCTCACCCCGGCAGCAGTTCTTC
CASSFSPRQQFF
>12|NA|TRBV20-1|TRBJ1-6|NA
TGCAGTGCTAAAAGTGGCGGATCACCCCTCCACTTT
CSAKSGGSPLHF
>16|many|TRBV11-3|TRBJ2-3|NA
TGTGCCAGCAGCGCCGGACAACTAGCTGTCACAGATACGCAGTATTTT
CASSAGQLAVTDTQYF
>14|many|TRBV2|TRBJ2-2|NA
TGTGCCAGCAGTTCCCAGGGGCAAGCCGGGGAGCTGTTTTTT
CASSSQGQAGELFF
>16|many|TRBV18|TRBJ2-1|TRBD2
TGTGCCAGCTCACCCTTTGCGGGAGGGGAATTCAATGAGCAGTTCTTC
CASSPFAGGEFNEQFF
>16|NA|TRBV7-2|TRBJ2-1|NA
TGTGCCAGCAGCCCTCCTCGGGTCGACTACGGGGTTGAGCAGTTCTTC
CASSPPRVDYGVEQFF
>15|many|TRBV7-2|TRBJ2-3|TRBD2
TGTGCCAGCAGCCCACCCTCCGGGGGGGGAGATACGCAGTATTTT
CASSPPSGGGDTQYF
>13|many|TRBV19|TRBJ1-1|NA
TGTGCCAGTATAGGGGACATGAACACTGAAGCTTTCTTT
CASIGDMNTEAFF
>13|NA|TRBV7-9|TRBJ2-1|NA
TGTGCCAGCAGCCCGACGCGGGACAATGAGCAGTTCTTC
CASSPTRDNEQFF
>14|many|TRBV6-1|TRBJ2-3|NA
TGTGCCAGCAGTGTATCGGAGGGCACAGATACGCAGTATTTT
CASSVSEGTDTQYF
>13|many|TRBV5-1|TRBJ1-1|NA
TGCGCCAGCAGCTGGGGCTCGAACACTGAAGCTTTCTTT
CASSWGSNTEAFF
>14|many|TRBV20-1|TRBJ2-3|TRBD2
TGCAGTGCTAGCGGGGGGGCGCGGTCAGATACGCAGTATTTT
CSASGGARSDTQYF
>13|few|TRBV10-3|TRBJ2-5|NA
TGTGCCATCGGGTCGGGCGAACAAGAGACCCAGTACTTC
CAIGSGEQETQYF
>16|medium-sized|TRBV7-8|TRBJ2-1|TRBD2
TGTGCCAGCAGCTCACCGACTAGCGGGTACATGAATGAGCAGTTCTTC
CASSSPTSGYMNEQFF
>16|few|TRBV5-4|TRBJ2-1|TRBD2
TGTGCCAGCAAGACTAGCGGGAGGGCCGGGAACAATGAGCAGTTCTTC
CASKTSGRAGNNEQFF
>15|many|TRBV6-6|TRBJ2-1|NA
TGTGCCAGCAGTTTAACCGGGACACTATACAATGAGCAGTTCTTC
CASSLTGTLYNEQFF
>13|NA|TRBV24-1|TRBJ1-2|TRBD1
TGTGCCACCAGCCTCAGGGGGTACTATGGCTACACCTTC
CATSLRGYYGYTF
>16|few|TRBV4-3|TRBJ1-1|TRBD1
TGCGCCAGCAGCCAAGGCCTCCGGACAGGCGACACTGAAGCTTTCTTT
CASSQGLRTGDTEAFF
>17|many|TRBV4-2|TRBJ2-2|TRBD2
TGTGCCAGCAGTCGGACTAGCGGGGGCCTGAACACCGGGGAGCTGTTTTTT
CASSRTSGGLNTGELFF